Each of the 11 T cell receptor beta chains below was sequenced from the same sample in a study of blood T cell repertoires in COVID-19. The data were produced by immunoSEQ multiplex PCR, yet TCRdb's version contains in-frame clones alone and is incomplete. The sample yields 120,000 to 150,000 clones, 88% seen once. Sequenced: PBMCs or T cells enriched from blood (not recorded which). The receptor source for this set is a woman in her 30s with acute COVID-19.

The chain has TRBV7-6 and TRBJ1-5; D is ambiguous. The CDR3 extends over 13 amino acids. The V gene's germline CDR1 is SGHVS and CDR2 FNYEAQ. V was clipped by 5 bases and J by 3 bases, with 8 bases between them. The CDR3 nucleotides read TGTGCCAGCAGCCCCAACACCAATCAGCCCCAGCATTTT. Translation gives CASSPNTNQPQHF.

This chain uses TRBV24-1 with TRBJ2-1; 14 bases are a match to TRBD2. The V gene's germline CDR1 is KGHDR and CDR2 SFDVKD. The V and J ends lost 9 bases and 9 bases, in that order; junction bases with no gene match: 12. This CDR3 has 16 amino acids. Written as DNA, the CDR3 is TGTGCCACCTCTTACCGGGGACTAGCGGGAGCCAGTGAGCAGTTCTTC. Its protein is CATSYRGLAGASEQFF.

V usage is TRBV6-4 and J usage is TRBJ2-1, with TRBD2 matching over 11 bases. Germline V gene data show CDR1 as MRHNA and CDR2 as SNTAGT. The V segment lost 6 bases and the J segment 7 bases; nucleotides outside the gene matches: 8. The CDR3 covers 15 residues. The chain's CDR3 is CASSGGTSGGNEQFF. The CDR3 DNA follows: TGTGCCAGCAGCGGCGGGACTAGCGGAGGGAATGAGCAGTTCTTC.

The rearrangement links TRBV11-2 to TRBJ2-1; D call uncertain. Trimming pared 3 bases from V and 7 bases from J, leaving 7 bases between. Germline CDR1 is SGHAT and CDR2 is FQNNGV. The CDR3 has 12 amino acids. Here the CDR3 DNA reads TGTGCCAGCAGCTTTAGAGCGAATGAGCAGTTCTTC. Translated, it gives CASSFRANEQFF. The full variable domain, with the rest looked up from reference TRBV11-2 and TRBJ2-1, is EAGVAQSPRYKIIEKRQSVAFWCNPISGHATLYWYQQILGQGPKLLIQFQNNGVVDDSQLPKDRFSAERLKGVDSTLKIQPAKLEDSAVYLCASSFRANEQFFGPGTRLTVL.

The DNA of the CDR3 is TGTGCCAGCAGCTCAAGCGGGGCCCCGAACACCGGGGAGCTGTTTTTT. It specifies CASSSSGAPNTGELFF. The J gene is TRBJ2-2, the V gene TRBV3-1 (or the pseudogene TRBV3-2); TRBD2 matches 7 bases. The CDR3 covers 16 residues. In germline, CDR1 is LGHDT, CDR2 YNNKEL (reference sequence). The trim removed 5 bases at V and 0 bases at J, leaving 6 bases unmatched.

Concerning this clone itself: Other DNA sequences within the sample encode an identical CDR3. DNA of the CDR3: TGCAGCGTTCAGGGGAGCAATCAGCCCCAGCATTTT. It yields the protein CSVQGSNQPQHF. The rearrangement links TRBV29-1 to TRBJ1-5, with D perhaps matching TRBD1 (6 bases). Germline CDR1 is SQVTM and CDR2 is ANQGSEA. The ends were cut back, 5 bases at V and 1 base at J, with 6 bases in the middle. This CDR3 contains 12 residues.

J is TRBJ2-6 and V is TRBV21-1; TRBD2, the table's D call, was not compared with the DNA. TRBV21-1 is a documented pseudogene. The CDR3 length is 15 residues. The CDR3: CASRTGSSGANVLTF. The CDR3 bases are TGTGCCAGCAGGACTGGTAGCTCTGGGGCCAACGTCCTGACTTTC.

This clone is a singleton in its sample. CDR3 nucleotide sequence: TGTGCCAGCAGCTTGGGGGGAGGGCCCTACAATGAGCAGTTCTTC. Amino acid sequence: CASSLGGGPYNEQFF. The rearrangement links TRBV11-2 to TRBJ2-1; 7 nucleotides agree with TRBD2. The CDR3 totals 15 residues. The trim removed 3 bases at V and 2 bases at J, leaving 4 bases unmatched. Germline CDR1 is SGHAT and CDR2 is FQNNGV.

This chain links TRBV7-2 with TRBJ2-5; D is uncertain. Looked up from germline, CDR1 is SGHTA and CDR2 is FQGNSA. This CDR3 has 15 amino acids. V was pared by 1 base and J by 5 bases, with 14 bases between. DNA of the CDR3: TGTGCCAGCAGCTTAGGAAGCTACCCACGGGAGACCCAGTACTTC. This codes for CASSLGSYPRETQYF.

This clone was counted between two and nine times. This chain joins TRBV19 and TRBJ1-2; 10 bases align to TRBD1. The germline CDR1 and CDR2 sequences are LNHDA and SQIVND (reference sequence). Unmatched junction bases numbered 6, after V lost 7 bases and J lost 7 bases. There are 13 residues in the CDR3. The DNA for the CDR3 is TGTGCCAGTAACGAGGGACAGGGGTTTGGCTACACCTTC. This encodes CASNEGQGFGYTF.

The CDR3 DNA follows: TGTGCCAGCAGTGTCCTGCTTGGAGGGGGCTACACCTTC. This translates into CASSVLLGGGYTF. V and J are TRBV2 and TRBJ1-2; D is undetermined. CDR1 and CDR2 from the germline V gene are SNHLY and FYNNEI. The CDR3 length is 13 residues. V was pared by 4 bases and J by 8 bases, with 14 bases between.